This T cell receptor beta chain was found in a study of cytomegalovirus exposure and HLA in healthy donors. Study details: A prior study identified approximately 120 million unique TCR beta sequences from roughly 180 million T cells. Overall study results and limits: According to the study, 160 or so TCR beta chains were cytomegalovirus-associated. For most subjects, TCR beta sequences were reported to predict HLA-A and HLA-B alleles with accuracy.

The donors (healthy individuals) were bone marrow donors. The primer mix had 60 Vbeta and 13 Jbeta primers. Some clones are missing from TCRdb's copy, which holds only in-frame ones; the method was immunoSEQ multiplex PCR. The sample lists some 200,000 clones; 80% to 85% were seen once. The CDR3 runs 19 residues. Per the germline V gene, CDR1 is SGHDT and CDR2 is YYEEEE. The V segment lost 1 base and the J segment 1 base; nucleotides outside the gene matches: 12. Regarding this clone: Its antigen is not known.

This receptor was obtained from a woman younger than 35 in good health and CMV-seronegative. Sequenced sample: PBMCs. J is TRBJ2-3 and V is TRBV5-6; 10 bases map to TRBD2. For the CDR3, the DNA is TGTGCCAGCAGCTTGCTACTAGCGGGATTATATCGAGGCACAGATACGCAGTATTTT. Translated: CASSLLLAGLYRGTDTQYF.